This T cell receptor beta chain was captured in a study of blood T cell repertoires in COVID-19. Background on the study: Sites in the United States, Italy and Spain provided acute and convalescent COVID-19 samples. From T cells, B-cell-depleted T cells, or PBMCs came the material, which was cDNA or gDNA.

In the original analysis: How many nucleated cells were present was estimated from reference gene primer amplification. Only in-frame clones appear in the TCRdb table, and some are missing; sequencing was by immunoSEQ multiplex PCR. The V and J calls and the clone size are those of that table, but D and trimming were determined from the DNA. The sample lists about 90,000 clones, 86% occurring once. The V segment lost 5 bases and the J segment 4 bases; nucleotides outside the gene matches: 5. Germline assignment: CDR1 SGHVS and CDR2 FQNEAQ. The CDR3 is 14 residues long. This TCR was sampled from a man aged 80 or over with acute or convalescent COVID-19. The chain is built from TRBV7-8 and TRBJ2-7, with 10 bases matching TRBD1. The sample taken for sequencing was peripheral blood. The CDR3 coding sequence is TGTGCCAGCAGCATCGACAGGGGGCGTTACGAGCAGTACTTC. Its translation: CASSIDRGRYEQYF.